A selection of T cell receptor beta chains follows, all from one sample in a study of blood T cell repertoires in COVID-19. The protocol was immunoSEQ multiplex PCR, while the TCRdb copy is restricted to in-frame clones and leaves out a portion. The table includes about 410,000 clones, 89% detected once. The source material was PBMCs or T cells enriched from blood (not recorded which). These receptors were collected from a woman aged 25 to 39 who had recovered from COVID-19. CDR3s include the opening cysteine and the closing phenylalanine or tryptophan. Fields, in order: V gene, J gene, D gene, clone size, CDR3 DNA, CDR3 protein. D genes are given only for firm matches. Size values are once, few and many counts, or a class for expanded clones, and some rows have none.

>TRBV7-6|TRBJ2-4|TRBD1|-
TGTGCCAGCAGCCCCAGGGACAGCAAAAACATTCAGTACTTC
CASSPRDSKNIQYF
>TRBV4-1|TRBJ2-7|TRBD1|-
TGCGCCAGCAGCCAGCCACAGGGGGCACTGTCTATGGGCGAAAACTACGAGCAGTACTTC
CASSQPQGALSMGENYEQYF
>TRBV3-1/TRBV3-2|TRBJ1-2|-|-
TGTGCCAGCAGCCAAGATCGAGGCTTCTATGGCTACACCTTC
CASSQDRGFYGYTF
>TRBV27|TRBJ2-1|TRBD2|-
TGTGCCAGCACCCTGGGGGCTAGCGGGCACAATGAGCAGTTCTTC
CASTLGASGHNEQFF
>TRBV7-3|TRBJ1-2|TRBD1|-
TGTGCCAGCAGCCCGGGACAGGGGTACCATGGCTACACCTTC
CASSPGQGYHGYTF
>TRBV19|TRBJ2-4|-|-
TGTGCCAGTAGTAGGGGAGTTCCCGGGGCCAAAAACATTCAGTACTTC
CASSRGVPGAKNIQYF
>TRBV7-3|TRBJ2-1|TRBD2|-
TGTGCCAGCAGCTTCCCCTCTCAGGGACTAGCGGGGGGGCGGTCCTACAATGAGCAGTTCTTC
CASSFPSQGLAGGRSYNEQFF
>TRBV7-3|TRBJ2-1|-|once
TGTGCCAGCAGCCCCCTTCAGGGGAGAGGGTCCTACAATGAGCAGTTCTTC
CASSPLQGRGSYNEQFF
>TRBV28|TRBJ1-2|-|few
TGTGCCAGCAGTAGCCCGCGGAGGGCTCGGTATGGCTACACCTTC
CASSSPRRARYGYTF
>TRBV5-1|TRBJ2-1|TRBD2|-
TGCGCCAGCAGCTTAGTGGGGGGAGCGGGAGTAAATGAGCAGTTCTTC
CASSLVGGAGVNEQFF
>TRBV30|TRBJ1-1|-|-
TGTGCCTGGCACACCCGGGACACTGGGAACACTGAAGCTTTCTTT
CAWHTRDTGNTEAFF
>TRBV7-9|TRBJ1-5|-|-
TGTGCCAGCAGCCGGGAGGGCAATCAGCCCCAGCATTTT
CASSREGNQPQHF
>TRBV7-9|TRBJ1-1|-|-
TGTGCCAGCAGCTTAGCTTCCCAGGGGATTGGCACTGAAGCTTTCTTT
CASSLASQGIGTEAFF
>TRBV19|TRBJ2-2|-|-
TGTGCCAGTAGTCGGGATTCCGGGGAGCTGTTTTTT
CASSRDSGELFF
>TRBV6-5|TRBJ1-6|-|few
TGTGCCAGCAAAGGACCCGGGAATAATTCACCCCTCCACTTT
CASKGPGNNSPLHF
>TRBV7-2|TRBJ2-3|TRBD2|-
TGTGCCAGCAGCTTAGGGGGCGGGGGGTACTCCCCAGATACGCAGTATTTT
CASSLGGGGYSPDTQYF
>TRBV25-1|TRBJ2-1|TRBD1|-
TGTGCCAGCAGTACAAACAGGGGTAATGAGCAGTTCTTC
CASSTNRGNEQFF
>TRBV12-3/TRBV12-4|TRBJ2-2|TRBD2|-
TGTGCCAGCAGTCCGGGACTAGCCGGGGAGCTGTTTTTT
CASSPGLAGELFF
>TRBV7-9|TRBJ2-2|TRBD2|-
TGTGCCAGCCCCCTAGACGGCGGGAGTAGCACCGGGGAGCTGTTTTTT
CASPLDGGSSTGELFF
>TRBV7-3|TRBJ2-2|-|-
TGTGCCAGCAGCTCCACAGGCGCGACCGGGGAGCTGTTTTTT
CASSSTGATGELFF
>TRBV9|TRBJ1-1|-|-
TGTGCCAGCAGCGTAGTCCACGGGGGGAACTCTGAAGCTTTCTTT
CASSVVHGGNSEAFF
>TRBV28|TRBJ2-4|TRBD2|-
TGTGCCAGCAGCCCAACTAGCGGGAGGTTGAACATTCAGTACTTC
CASSPTSGRLNIQYF
>TRBV7-8|TRBJ1-5|-|-
TGTGCCAGCAGCTTCGCAGGGAACAATCAGCCCCAGCATTTT
CASSFAGNNQPQHF
>TRBV6-5|TRBJ2-1|-|-
TGTGCCAGCAGTTACTCTCGGGGAAACAATGAGCAGTTCTTC
CASSYSRGNNEQFF
>TRBV5-1|TRBJ2-2|-|-
TGCGCCAGCAGCCTAGTTCGCAGGAACACCGGGGAGCTGTTTTTT
CASSLVRRNTGELFF
>TRBV5-1|TRBJ1-1|TRBD1|-
TGCGCCAGCAGCTTGAGTCCCGGGGACAGTAACACTGAAGCTTTCTTT
CASSLSPGDSNTEAFF
>TRBV11-2|TRBJ1-1|-|-
TGTGCCAGCAGCTTAGACCCGGGGGACACTGAAGCTTTCTTT
CASSLDPGDTEAFF
>TRBV3-1/TRBV3-2|TRBJ2-7|-|-
TGTGCAAGCCGATCGACACAGGATTGCCACGAGCAGTACTTC
CASRSTQDCHEQYF
>TRBV2|TRBJ1-2|-|-
TGTGCCAGCACGGAAGGGGTTTCGGCTAACTATGGCTACACCTTC
CASTEGVSANYGYTF
>TRBV3-1/TRBV3-2|TRBJ2-5|-|-
TGTGCCAGCAGCCAAGCCGCGATCCAAGAGACCCAGTACTTC
CASSQAAIQETQYF
>TRBV19|TRBJ2-1|-|-
TGTGCCAGTAGTATGGGACAAGCCTACAATGAGCAGTTCTTC
CASSMGQAYNEQFF
>TRBV5-1|TRBJ1-1|-|-
TGCGCCAGCAGTGGAGGGGTGATGAACACTGAAGCTTTCTTT
CASSGGVMNTEAFF
>TRBV6-5|TRBJ2-1|-|-
TGTGCCAGCAGTTACTCGCAGGGGTTAGGAAATGAGCAGTTCTTC
CASSYSQGLGNEQFF
>TRBV10-3|TRBJ1-6|-|-
TGTGCCATCAGTGAGGGGGCTATAAATTCACCCCTCCACTTT
CAISEGAINSPLHF
>TRBV7-2|TRBJ2-1|TRBD1|-
TGTGCCAGCAGCTTTCGAGGGGGCGATGAGCAGTTCTTC
CASSFRGGDEQFF
>TRBV5-1|TRBJ2-1|TRBD2|-
TGCGCCAGCAGCTGGACTAGTGCATCCTACAATGAGCAGTTCTTC
CASSWTSASYNEQFF
>TRBV5-5|TRBJ2-5|TRBD1|-
TGTGCCAGCACCCATGGACAGGGGGCCTTCCAAGAGACCCAGTACTTC
CASTHGQGAFQETQYF
>TRBV10-1|TRBJ2-1|-|once
TGCGCCAGCAGTGACCCCCGGGACAATGACAATGAGCAGTTCTTC
CASSDPRDNDNEQFF
>TRBV11-2|TRBJ1-2|-|-
TGTGCCAGTGACCGATTGGGCCACTATGGCTACACCTTC
CASDRLGHYGYTF
>TRBV4-1|TRBJ2-5|TRBD1|-
TGCGCCAGCAGCCACGGGACAGCATTAGAGACCCAGTACTTC
CASSHGTALETQYF
>TRBV6-5|TRBJ2-7|-|-
TGTGCCAGCAGTTACAGCACTAGTCTCAACTACGAGCAGTACTTC
CASSYSTSLNYEQYF